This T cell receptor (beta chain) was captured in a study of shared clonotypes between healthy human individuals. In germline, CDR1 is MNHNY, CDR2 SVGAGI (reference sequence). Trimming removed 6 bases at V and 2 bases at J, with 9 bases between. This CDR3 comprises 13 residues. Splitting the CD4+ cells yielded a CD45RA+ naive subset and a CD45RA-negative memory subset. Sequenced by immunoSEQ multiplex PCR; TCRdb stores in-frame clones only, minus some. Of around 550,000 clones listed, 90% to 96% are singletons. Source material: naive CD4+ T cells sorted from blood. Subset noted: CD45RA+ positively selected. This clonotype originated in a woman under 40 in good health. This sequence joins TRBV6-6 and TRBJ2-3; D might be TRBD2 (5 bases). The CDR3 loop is CASSRRTTDTQYF. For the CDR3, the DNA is TGTGCCAGCAGCCGGAGGACCACAGATACGCAGTATTTT.